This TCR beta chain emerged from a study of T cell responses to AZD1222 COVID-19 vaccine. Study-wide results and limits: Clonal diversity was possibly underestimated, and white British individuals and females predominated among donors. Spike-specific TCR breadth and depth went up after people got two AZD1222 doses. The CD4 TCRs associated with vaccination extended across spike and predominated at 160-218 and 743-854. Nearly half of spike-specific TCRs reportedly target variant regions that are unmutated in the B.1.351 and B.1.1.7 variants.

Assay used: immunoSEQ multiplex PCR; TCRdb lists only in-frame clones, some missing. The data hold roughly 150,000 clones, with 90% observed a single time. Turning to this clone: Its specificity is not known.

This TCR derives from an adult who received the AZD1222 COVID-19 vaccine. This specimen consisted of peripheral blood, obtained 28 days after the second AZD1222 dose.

In DNA form, the CDR3 reads TGTGCCAGTAGTCAAGGGACCGGAAACACCATATATTTT. This encodes CASSQGTGNTIYF. This rearrangement joins TRBV19 to TRBJ1-3; D possibly corresponds to TRBD1 (5 bases). This CDR3 region has 13 residues. Germline CDR1 reads LNHDA; CDR2 reads SQIVND (reference sequence). Trimming took off 5 bases at V and 4 bases at J, with 9 bases between the two ends.